A single sample is the source of the 31 T cell receptor beta chains below, sequenced in a study of CD8 T cells in Susac syndrome. Random-hexamer reverse transcription was applied to about 0.45 to 1 ug RNA. TCRdb processed the immunoSEQ multiplex PCR reads anew with MiXCR; each CDR3 protein has one entry. Of about 120,000 distinct CDR3 sequences listed, about 90% are singletons. Sequenced input: CD8+ T cells from PBMCs. These TCRs come from a human donor in good health.

The chain has TRBV15 and TRBJ2-7; D may be TRBD2 (6 bases). CDR1 LNHNV and CDR2 YYDKDF come from the germline V gene (reference sequence). This CDR3 has 15 amino acids. With 3 bases removed from V and 2 bases from J, the gap between germline ends came to 14 bases. The CDR3 DNA reads TGTGCCACCAGCAGGCCCGAGACTAGGCCCTACGAGCAGTACTTC. It encodes CATSRPETRPYEQYF. Together with reference TRBV15 and TRBJ2-7, the CDR3 gives the full variable domain: DAMVIQNPRYQVTQFGKPVTLSCSQTLNHNVMYWYQQKSSQAPKLLFHYYDKDFNNEADTPDNFQSRRPNTSFCFLDIRSPGLGDTAMYLCATSRPETRPYEQYFGPGTRLTVT.

The J gene is TRBJ1-5, the V gene TRBV5-1; D unclear. Germline CDR1 SGHRS, CDR2 YFSETQ. The CDR3 has 13 residues. V was cut by 2 bases and J by 4 bases, with 7 bases left in between. This CDR3 reads CASSLHRNQPQHF. CDR3 in DNA: TGCGCCAGCAGCTTACATAGAAATCAGCCCCAGCATTTT.

The chain carries TRBV7-2 and TRBJ2-3, with 9 bases lining up with TRBD1. V lost 2 bases to trimming and J lost 5 bases; unmatched junction nucleotides: 8. This CDR3 is built from 16 residues. Germline CDR1 is SGHTA and CDR2 is FQGNSA. The CDR3 loop is CASSLYRDRAQDTQYF. CDR3 coding DNA: TGTGCCAGCAGCTTATACCGGGACAGGGCACAAGATACGCAGTATTTT.

The chain carries TRBV12-3 or TRBV12-4 and TRBJ2-5; 11 nucleotides line up with TRBD2. With 6 bases clipped from V and 11 bases from J, the junction kept 8 bases outside the gene matches. The CDR3 is 13 amino acids. The CDR3 is CASRTSGEVSQYF. In DNA, the CDR3 is TGTGCCAGCAGGACTAGCGGGGAGGTTTCACAGTACTTC.

Written as DNA, the CDR3 is TGTGCCAGCAGTTCCGGACTAGCGGGGGGAGTCGAGCAGTTCTTC. Its protein product is CASSSGLAGGVEQFF. The genes are TRBV6-5 and TRBJ2-1, with 14 bases that match TRBD2. The CDR3 covers 15 residues. Germline V gene data show CDR1 as MNHEY and CDR2 as SVGAGI. Trimming cost V 4 bases and J 10 bases; bases outside gene matches: 6.

This clonotype has just a few counts. The chain carries TRBV29-1 and TRBJ2-3, with D maybe TRBD1 (6 bases). Per the germline V gene, CDR1 is SQVTM and CDR2 is ANQGSEA. Trimming took 7 bases from V and 6 from J, leaving 14 bases between them. The CDR3 totals 12 residues. The CDR3 region has the DNA TGCAGCGGACAGGCGGGCTTCGATACGCAGTATTTT. Its translation: CSGQAGFDTQYF.

The chain links TRBV7-2 to TRBJ2-7; 8 bases line up with TRBD1. Germline V lookup: CDR1 SGHTA, CDR2 FQGNSA. The V gene end was trimmed by 4 bases and the J gene end by 6 bases; junction bases not matched to a gene: 5. This CDR3 spans 13 amino acids. The CDR3 sequence: CASSSAGTGEQYF. The CDR3 bases are TGTGCCAGCAGCTCGGCCGGGACAGGCGAGCAGTACTTC.

J is TRBJ2-7 and V is TRBV25-1; tentative D call: TRBD2 (6 bases). Germline CDR1 and CDR2: MGHDK and SYGVNS. The CDR3 extends over 13 amino acids. V was cut by 5 bases and J by 4 bases, with 12 bases left in between. In DNA form, the CDR3 reads TGTGCCAGCAGTAACTCCGGGGGATACGAGCAGTACTTC. The encoded protein is CASSNSGGYEQYF.

The chain recombines TRBV2 with TRBJ1-1; 7 bases fit TRBD1. The germline gives CDR1 SNHLY, CDR2 FYNNEI. The CDR3 has 15 residues. The ends lost 7 bases at V and 1 base at J; junction bases unmatched: 9. The DNA of the CDR3 is TGTGCCAGCACCAAGACGGGACAGACGAACACTGAAGCTTTCTTT. Translation gives CASTKTGQTNTEAFF.

The rearrangement joins TRBV29-1 to TRBJ2-2, with no clear D. The V end was cut by 4 bases, the J end by 2 bases, with 11 bases between. The V gene's germline CDR1 is SQVTM and CDR2 ANQGSEA. The CDR3 covers 14 residues. The CDR3 sequence is CSVAARKNTGELFF. CDR3 DNA: TGCAGCGTTGCAGCTCGGAAAAACACCGGGGAGCTGTTTTTT.

The chain has TRBV7-2 and TRBJ1-2; D not certain. Trimming took off 2 bases at V and 2 bases at J, with 12 bases between the two ends. CDR1 and CDR2 (germline): SGHTA, FQGNSA. CDR3 length: 15 residues. The CDR3 loop reads CASSLSSLQNYGYTF. CDR3 nucleotide sequence: TGTGCCAGCAGCTTAAGTTCCCTACAGAACTATGGCTACACCTTC. Full variable domain (remainder filled in from reference TRBV7-2 and TRBJ1-2): GAGVSQSPSNKVTEKGKDVELRCDPISGHTALYWYRQSLGQGLEFLIYFQGNSAPDKSGLPSDRFSAERTGGSVSTLTIQRTQQEDSAVYLCASSLSSLQNYGYTFGSGTRLTVV.

The chain links TRBV20-1 to TRBJ2-7; the match to TRBD2 covers 7 bases. The CDR3 contains 10 residues. Germline values: CDR1 DFQATT, CDR2 SNEGSKA (reference sequence). The V gene end was trimmed by 6 bases and the J gene end by 7 bases; junction bases not matched to a gene: 3. This chain's CDR3 is CSALSGEQYF. CDR3 in DNA: TGCAGTGCCCTTAGCGGGGAGCAGTACTTC.

Worth noting for this clonotype: A read error may account for a junction end that differs from germline. The CDR3 spells CSARAGGLTDTQYF. The CDR3 DNA follows: TGCAGTGCAAGAGCGGGGGGGTTAACAGATACGCAGTATTTT. The J gene is TRBJ2-3, the V gene TRBV20-1; 10 bases map to TRBD2. This CDR3 comprises 14 residues. The germline V gene encodes CDR1 DFQATT and CDR2 SNEGSKA (reference sequence).

The rearrangement links TRBV7-9 to TRBJ2-5, with no clear D. The V and J ends lost 2 bases and 4 bases respectively, with 5 bases between them. Per the germline V gene, CDR1 is SEHNR and CDR2 is FQNEAQ (reference sequence). CDR3 length: 12 amino acids. CDR3 loop: CASSLLVETQYF. CDR3 DNA: TGTGCCAGCAGCTTACTCGTAGAGACCCAGTACTTC.

This chain joins TRBV12-5 and TRBJ2-7; perhaps D is TRBD1 or TRBD2 (6 bases each). This CDR3 has 15 residues. The V gene lost 2 bases and the J gene lost 5 bases, with 16 bases spanning the gap. Germline lookup yields CDR1 LGHNT and CDR2 FRNRAP. In DNA, the CDR3 is TGTGCTAGTGGTTTGTTTCAGGGGAGGTTCGACGAGCAGTACTTC. It is translated as CASGLFQGRFDEQYF.

This chain connects TRBV20-1 to TRBJ2-2; TRBD2 might be the D (7 bases). V dropped 5 bases and J dropped 3 bases, with 16 bases sitting between them. This CDR3 region has 15 residues. Per germline, CDR1 DFQATT and CDR2 SNEGSKA (reference sequence). The CDR3 DNA reads as TGCAGTGCTCCATCCGGGGGGCCCTACACCGGGGAGCTGTTTTTT. It codes for CSAPSGGPYTGELFF.

A word on this clonotype: One end of the junction does not line up with germline, which may come from a read error. This chain joins TRBV5-1 and TRBJ2-2; 9 bases match TRBD1. CDR1 is SGHRS, CDR2 YFSETQ, per germline. The CDR3 loop spans 15 amino acids. The CDR3 region has the DNA TGCGCCAGCAGCGAAACAGGGGGCCACACCGGGAAGCTGTTTTTT. This gives the protein CASSETGGHTGKLFF. The full variable domain, completed using reference TRBV5-1 and TRBJ2-2, is KAGVTQTPRYLIKTRGQQVTLSCSPISGHRSVSWYQQTPGQGLQFLFEYFSETQRNKGNFPGRFSGRQFSNSRSEMNVSTLELGDSALYLCASSETGGHTGKLFFGEGSRLTVL.

V is TRBV2 and J is TRBJ2-1, with D possibly being TRBD1 (6 bases). Germline V gene lookup returns CDR1 SNHLY and CDR2 FYNNEI. V was cut by 10 bases and J by 6 bases, with 16 bases left in between. The CDR3 spans 13 residues. The CDR3 here is CAIWGQYANEQFF. The CDR3 DNA reads TGTGCCATTTGGGGGCAGTATGCCAATGAGCAGTTCTTC.

The chain links TRBV9 to TRBJ2-1; 7 nucleotides line up with TRBD1. With V trimmed by 1 base and J by 5 bases, 6 bases remained unmatched. The germline V gene encodes CDR1 SGDLS and CDR2 YYNGEE. The CDR3 spans 15 residues. The DNA for the CDR3 is TGTGCCAGCAGCGTAATCGGGACAGAGGACAATGAGCAGTTCTTC. Translation: CASSVIGTEDNEQFF.

The chain recombines TRBV6-1 with TRBJ1-1; 7 nucleotides match TRBD1. The CDR3 is 16 residues long. Germline loops: CDR1 MNHNS, CDR2 SASEGT. Trimming cost V 4 bases and J 1 base; bases outside gene matches: 9. The DNA for the CDR3 is TGTGCCAGCAGTGTGACTACAGGGGTTGGGAACACTGAAGCTTTCTTT. Encoded protein: CASSVTTGVGNTEAFF.

This clonotype was seen a few times. CDR3 protein: CASSHATGTEFEAFF. CDR3 DNA sequence: TGCGCCAGCAGCCACGCAACCGGGACAGAATTCGAAGCTTTCTTT. This chain joins TRBV4-3 and TRBJ1-1, with 7 bases fitting TRBD1. In germline, CDR1 is LGHNA, CDR2 YSLEER. This CDR3 has 15 residues. Trimming removed 3 bases from V and 8 bases from J; junction bases left unmatched: 12.

The rearrangement uses TRBV4-2 and TRBJ2-5; 9 bases agree with TRBD2. The CDR3 consists of 17 residues. The V and J ends lost 0 bases and 3 bases, in that order; junction bases with no gene match: 8. Germline V gene sequence: CDR1 LGHNA, CDR2 YNFKEQ. DNA for the CDR3: TGTGCCAGCAGCCAAGATCCGGTAGCGGGGGCGGAAGAGACCCAGTACTTC. Its protein is CASSQDPVAGAEETQYF.

This sequence joins TRBV30 and TRBJ2-2; a weak D match, TRBD2 (6 bases). CDR1 and CDR2 from the germline V gene are GTSNPN and SVGIG (reference sequence). Trimming pared 4 bases from V and 5 bases from J, leaving 14 bases between. The CDR3 totals 14 residues. DNA of the CDR3: TGTGCCTGGAAAGTGAGGGGAGGAACCGGGGAGCTGTTTTTT. Protein sequence: CAWKVRGGTGELFF.

The chain recombines TRBV7-2 with TRBJ2-5, with 7 bases that match TRBD2. Germline CDR1 reads SGHTA; CDR2 reads FQGNSA. CDR3 length: 15 amino acids. The V segment lost 5 bases and the J segment 4 bases; nucleotides outside the gene matches: 10. This CDR3 is CASSRTRSGGETQYF. CDR3 nucleotides: TGTGCCAGCAGCCGAACTCGGTCGGGGGGAGAGACCCAGTACTTC.

The rearrangement links TRBV5-6 to TRBJ1-2, with TRBD1 matching over 7 bases. CDR1 and CDR2 from the germline V gene are SGHDT and YYEEEE. The CDR3 covers 16 residues. Germline trimming cut 0 bases from V and 2 bases from J; bases unmatched to any gene: 7. CDR3 sequence reads: CASSLARPGQNYGYTF. DNA of the CDR3: TGTGCCAGCAGCTTGGCACGCCCGGGACAGAACTATGGCTACACCTTC.

The rearrangement links TRBV6-2 or TRBV6-3 to TRBJ1-1, with 7 positions matching TRBD1. The CDR3 totals 15 residues. Germline V gene sequence: CDR1 MNHEY, CDR2 SVGEGT. J was trimmed by 4 bases and V by 5 bases; bases with no gene match: 10. The CDR3, as DNA: TGTGCCAGCAGTAAATGGCAGGGGGAGAGCACTGAAGCTTTCTTT. Translated: CASSKWQGESTEAFF.

The V call is TRBV6-2 or TRBV6-3, the J call TRBJ1-2; D ambiguous. The CDR3 covers 16 residues. Germline assignment: CDR1 MNHEY and CDR2 SVGEGT. V was pared by 5 bases and J by 0 bases, with 16 bases between. The CDR3: CASSQRVGPSNYGYTF. In DNA, the CDR3 is TGTGCCAGCAGTCAGCGTGTAGGACCCTCTAACTATGGCTACACCTTC.

The genes are TRBV5-1 and TRBJ2-1; TRBD2 is a possible D gene (5 bases). CDR1 is SGHRS and CDR2 is YFSETQ in the germline V gene. V was clipped by 5 bases and J by 8 bases, with 23 bases between them. The length of the CDR3 is 16 residues. CDR3 loop: CASRAAGSIRGDEQFF. CDR3 DNA: TGCGCCAGCAGAGCCGCGGGCAGTATCCGAGGCGATGAGCAGTTCTTC.

This chain connects TRBV12-3 or TRBV12-4 to TRBJ2-3; 9 nucleotides agree with TRBD2. The CDR3 has 16 residues. Trimming at V came to 5 bases and at J to 3 bases, leaving 9 bases not matched to a gene. The CDR3 sequence is CASSQTSGRSTDTQYF. The CDR3 coding sequence is TGTGCCAGCAGTCAAACAAGCGGGAGGAGTACAGATACGCAGTATTTT.

In this sample, this clonotype turned up once. The rearrangement joins TRBV6-6 to TRBJ2-7; 10 bases match TRBD2. Germline V gene sequence: CDR1 MNHNY, CDR2 SVGAGI (reference sequence). The trim removed 4 bases at V and 3 bases at J, leaving 6 bases unmatched. This CDR3 comprises 15 residues. CDR3 in amino acids: CASSFTSGIRYEQYF. Written as DNA, the CDR3 is TGTGCCAGCAGTTTCACTAGCGGGATTCGCTACGAGCAGTACTTC.

This clonotype has a single count. The chain is built from TRBV29-1 and TRBJ2-7; 9 nucleotides agree with TRBD1. CDR3 length equals 15 residues. Germline V lookup: CDR1 SQVTM, CDR2 ANQGSEA. V dropped 0 bases and J dropped 4; count of bases not matched to a gene: 7. CDR3 sequence reads: CSVEDHGTGRYEQYF. Here the CDR3 DNA reads TGCAGCGTTGAAGATCATGGGACAGGGAGATACGAGCAGTACTTC.